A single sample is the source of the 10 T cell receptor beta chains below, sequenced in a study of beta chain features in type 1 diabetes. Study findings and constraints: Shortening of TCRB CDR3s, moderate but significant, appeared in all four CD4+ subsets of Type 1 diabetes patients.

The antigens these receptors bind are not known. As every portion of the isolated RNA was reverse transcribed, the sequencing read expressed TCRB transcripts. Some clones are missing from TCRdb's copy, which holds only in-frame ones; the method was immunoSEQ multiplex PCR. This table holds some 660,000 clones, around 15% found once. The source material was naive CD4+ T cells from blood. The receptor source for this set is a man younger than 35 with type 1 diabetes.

CDR3 residues: CSAGRGEQFF. CDR3 nucleotide sequence: TGCAGTGCCGGGCGTGGTGAGCAGTTCTTC. The genes are TRBV20-1 and TRBJ2-1; no firm D call. The V end was cut by 6 bases, the J end by 9 bases, with 9 bases between. This CDR3 comprises 10 residues. Germline V gene sequence: CDR1 DFQATT, CDR2 SNEGSKA (reference sequence).

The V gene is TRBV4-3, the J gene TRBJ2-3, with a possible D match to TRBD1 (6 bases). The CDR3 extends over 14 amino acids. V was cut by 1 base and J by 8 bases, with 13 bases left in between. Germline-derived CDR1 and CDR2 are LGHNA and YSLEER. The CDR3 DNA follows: TGCGCCAGCAGCCAAGTACTACAGGGAAGTACGCAGTATTTT. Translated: CASSQVLQGSTQYF.

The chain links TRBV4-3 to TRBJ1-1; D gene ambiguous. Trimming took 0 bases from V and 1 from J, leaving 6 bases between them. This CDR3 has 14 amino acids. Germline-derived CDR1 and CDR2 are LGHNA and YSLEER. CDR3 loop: CASSQETGNTEAFF. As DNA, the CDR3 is TGCGCCAGCAGCCAAGAGACGGGGAACACTGAAGCTTTCTTT.

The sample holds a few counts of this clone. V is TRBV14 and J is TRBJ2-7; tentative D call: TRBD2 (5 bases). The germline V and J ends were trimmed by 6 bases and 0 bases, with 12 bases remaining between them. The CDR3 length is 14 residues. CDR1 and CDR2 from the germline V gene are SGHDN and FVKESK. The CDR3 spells CASRVSGGSYEQYF. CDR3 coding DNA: TGTGCCAGCAGGGTTAGTGGAGGCTCCTACGAGCAGTACTTC.

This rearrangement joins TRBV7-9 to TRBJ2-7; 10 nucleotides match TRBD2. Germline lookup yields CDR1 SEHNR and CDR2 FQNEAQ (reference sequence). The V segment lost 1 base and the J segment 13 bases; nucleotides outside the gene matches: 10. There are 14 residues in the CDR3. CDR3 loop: CASSLGQASGSRYF. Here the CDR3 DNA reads TGTGCCAGCAGCTTAGGTCAGGCTAGCGGGAGTCGTTACTTC.

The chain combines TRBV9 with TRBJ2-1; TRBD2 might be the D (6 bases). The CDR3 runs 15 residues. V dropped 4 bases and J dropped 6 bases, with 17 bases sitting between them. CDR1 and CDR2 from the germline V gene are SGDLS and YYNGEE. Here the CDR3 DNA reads TGTGCCAGCAGCCCCTTCGGGGGAGCGAGCAATGAGCAGTTCTTC. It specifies CASSPFGGASNEQFF. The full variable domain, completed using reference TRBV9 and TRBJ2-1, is DSGVTQTPKHLITATGQRVTLRCSPRSGDLSVYWYQQSLDQGLQFLIQYYNGEERAKGNILERFSAQQFPDLHSELNLSSLELGDSALYFCASSPFGGASNEQFFGPGTRLTVL.

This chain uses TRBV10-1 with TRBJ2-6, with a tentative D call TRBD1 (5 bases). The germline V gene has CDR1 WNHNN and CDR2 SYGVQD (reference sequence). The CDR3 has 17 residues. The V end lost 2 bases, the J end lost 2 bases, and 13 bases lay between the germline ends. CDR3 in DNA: TGCGCCAGCAGTGAGGGGGCAACGAGAACTGGGGCCAACGTCCTGACTTTC. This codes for CASSEGATRTGANVLTF.

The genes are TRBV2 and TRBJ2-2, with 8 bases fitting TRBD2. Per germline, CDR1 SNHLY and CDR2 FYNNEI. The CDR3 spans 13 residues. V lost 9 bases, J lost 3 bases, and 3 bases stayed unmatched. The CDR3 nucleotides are TGTGCCAGTGGACTAGCTTACACCGGGGAGCTGTTTTTT. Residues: CASGLAYTGELFF.

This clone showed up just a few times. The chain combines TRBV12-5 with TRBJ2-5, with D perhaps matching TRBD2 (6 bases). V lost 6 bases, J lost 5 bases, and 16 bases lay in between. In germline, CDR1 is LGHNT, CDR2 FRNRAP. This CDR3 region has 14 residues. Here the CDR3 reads CASGLCGGEETQYF. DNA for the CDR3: TGTGCTAGTGGCTTGTGCGGAGGGGAGGAGACCCAGTACTTC.

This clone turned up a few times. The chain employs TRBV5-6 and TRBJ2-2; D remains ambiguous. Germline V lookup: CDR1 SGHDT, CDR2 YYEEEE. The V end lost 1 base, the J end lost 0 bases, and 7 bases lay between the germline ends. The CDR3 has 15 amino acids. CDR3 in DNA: TGTGCCAGCAGCTTGAATCCAGCGAACACCGGGGAGCTGTTTTTT. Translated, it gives CASSLNPANTGELFF.